The 23 T cell receptor beta chains below all came from one sample that was sequenced in a study of human T cells and chemical hapten exposure. The sample's time point: patch test 1, 2 weeks after DPC sensitization. Treatment indicated: therapeutic diphenylcyclopropenone sensitization with weekly scalp DPC. One entry per CDR3 protein, called by TCRdb with MiXCR from the RACE reads. The table has roughly 360,000 distinct CDR3 sequences, approximately 5.1% seen once; the top ten hold roughly 2.4%. The material was whole blood, obtained in connection with sensitization to the hapten diphenylcyclopropenone (DPC). Receptors were obtained from a woman between 50 and 59 years old with alopecia areata. Some clones in this sample may be carry-over from other donors' samples.

This CDR3 is CASSLIGVSYNEQFF. The DNA of the CDR3 is TGTGCCAGCAGCTTAATAGGGGTCTCCTACAATGAGCAGTTCTTC. The chain carries TRBV13 and TRBJ2-1, with D perhaps matching TRBD1 (5 bases). The CDR3 is made up of 15 amino acids. In germline, CDR1 is PRHDT, CDR2 FYEKMQ (reference sequence). V dropped 2 bases and J dropped 0 bases, with 8 bases sitting between them.

The rearrangement links TRBV7-2 to TRBJ2-5; no clear D. V was pared by 5 bases and J by 4 bases, with 11 bases between. CDR3 length: 13 amino acids. Germline V gene sequence: CDR1 SGHTA, CDR2 FQGNSA. The CDR3 loop is CASSLGVRETQYF. The CDR3 nucleotides read TGTGCCAGCAGCCTAGGAGTTCGAGAGACCCAGTACTTC.

This clonotype was recorded at least ten times. In this CDR3 the conserved last residue, phenylalanine or tryptophan, is missing, so a read error is likely. No DNA is shown, since the ends of the CDR3 on it are uncertain; the CDR3 is the one TCRdb lists. The gene calls are TRBV7-2 and TRBJ2-3; the table assigns TRBD1, which was not confirmed against the DNA. Germline CDR1 SGHTA, CDR2 FQGNSA. The CDR3 length is 16 residues, termini included. CDR3 sequence: CASSFSGTGKRHVSWS.

This clonotype was detected ten times or more. The chain's CDR3 is CASSGRQGGYNEQFF. The CDR3 nucleotides read TGTGCCAGCAGCGGGAGGCAGGGGGGTTACAATGAGCAGTTCTTC. This sequence joins TRBV7-9 and TRBJ2-1, with D possibly being TRBD1 (7 bases). This CDR3 contains 15 residues. The V gene lost 5 bases and the J gene lost 4 bases, with 15 bases spanning the gap. From germline, CDR1 is SEHNR and CDR2 FQNEAQ (reference sequence). Drawing the rest from reference TRBV7-9 and TRBJ2-1, the complete variable domain is DTGVSQNPRHKITKRGQNVTFRCDPISEHNRLYWYRQTLGQGPEFLTYFQNEAQLEKSRLLSDRFSAERPKGSFSTLEIQRTEQGDSAMYLCASSGRQGGYNEQFFGPGTRLTVL.

The chain is built from TRBV6-1 and TRBJ1-3; the D is unclear. Germline loops: CDR1 MNHNS, CDR2 SASEGT. Trimming took 1 base from V and 0 from J, leaving 10 bases between them. The CDR3 contains 16 residues. DNA for the CDR3: TGTGCCAGCAGTGAAGAAAACAGCTTCTCTGGAAACACCATATATTTT. It encodes CASSEENSFSGNTIYF.

This rearrangement joins TRBV20-1 to TRBJ2-7; D not resolved. The CDR3 loop spans 10 amino acids. Deletions cut 5 bases from V and 6 bases from J, with 8 bases between. Germline V gives CDR1 DFQATT, CDR2 SNEGSKA (reference sequence). The DNA for the CDR3 is TGCAGTGCTGCCAAAGCCGAGCAGTACTTC. Residues: CSAAKAEQYF.

This clonotype was detected ten times or more. The V call is TRBV10-3, the J call TRBJ1-1; unclear D gene. The CDR3 loop spans 13 amino acids. Germline values: CDR1 ENHRY, CDR2 SYGVKD. V lost 0 bases and J 0 bases, leaving 2 bases between the germline ends. CDR3 residues: CAISESVNTEAFF. The CDR3, as DNA: TGTGCCATCAGTGAGTCAGTGAACACTGAAGCTTTCTTT.

This clonotype was recorded many times. The V gene is TRBV6-2 or TRBV6-3, the J gene TRBJ1-5, with 7 bases lining up with TRBD1. The CDR3 covers 15 residues. J was trimmed by 3 bases and V by 0 bases; bases with no gene match: 2. Germline CDR1 and CDR2: MNHEY and SVGEGT. The CDR3 loop is CASSYSTGTNQPQHF. DNA of the CDR3: TGTGCCAGCAGTTACTCGACAGGGACCAATCAGCCCCAGCATTTT.

This clonotype was detected ten times or more. The V call is TRBV6-5, the J call TRBJ1-3; maybe TRBD1 (5 bases). The V gene lost 6 bases and the J gene lost 4 bases, with 22 bases spanning the gap. This CDR3 has 17 residues. Germline V gene data show CDR1 as MNHEY and CDR2 as SVGAGI. In DNA, the CDR3 is TGTGCCAGCAGGATATCGTCCGGGACGGCGGGGGGAAACACCATATATTTT. This sequence encodes CASRISSGTAGGNTIYF.

This clonotype was seen more than once but under ten times. The rearrangement joins TRBV3-1 to TRBJ2-7; 12 bases fit TRBD2. Losses at the gene ends were 1 base for V and 2 bases for J; bases not matched to a gene: 0. This CDR3 region has 15 residues. Germline assignment: CDR1 LGHDT and CDR2 YNNKEL (reference sequence). The CDR3 is CASSQGTSGTYEQYF. In nucleotides, the CDR3 is TGTGCCAGCAGCCAAGGGACTAGCGGGACCTACGAGCAGTACTTC.

The chain is built from TRBV5-3 and TRBJ1-5, with a weak D call TRBD1 (5 bases). TRBV5-3 is placed among ORFs of uncertain function. The length of the CDR3 is 14 residues. V was cut by 5 bases and J by 0 bases, with 9 bases left in between. DNA of the CDR3: TGTGCCAGAAGGACAGTGAATAGCAATCAGCCCCAGCATTTT. Protein sequence: CARRTVNSNQPQHF.

This clonotype was seen a handful of times. This sequence joins TRBV7-9 and TRBJ1-1; 7 positions agree with TRBD1. CDR3 length: 16 residues. With V trimmed by 5 bases and J by 0 bases, 9 bases remained unmatched. Looked up from germline, CDR1 is SEHNR and CDR2 is FQNEAQ (reference sequence). The CDR3 loop reads CASSPWDSAMNTEAFF. The DNA of the CDR3 is TGTGCCAGCAGCCCCTGGGACAGCGCAATGAACACTGAAGCTTTCTTT.

This rearrangement joins TRBV12-3 or TRBV12-4 to TRBJ2-3, with D possibly being TRBD2 (6 bases). The CDR3 runs 14 residues. Trimming removed 10 bases from V and 4 bases from J, with 18 bases in between. As DNA, the CDR3 is TGTGCCACCATTCCTAGCGCCGAACCAGATACGCAGTATTTT. It encodes CATIPSAEPDTQYF.

This clonotype was seen many times. The rearrangement links TRBV29-1 to TRBJ1-1; 10 nucleotides line up with TRBD1. CDR3 length: 13 residues. V was pared by 7 bases and J by 5 bases, with 7 bases of the junction left unmatched. Germline-derived CDR1 and CDR2 are SQVTM and ANQGSEA. CDR3 sequence (DNA): TGCAGCGCTGGACAGGGGGACCGGACTGAAGCTTTCTTT. Translation gives CSAGQGDRTEAFF.

This clonotype came up many times. The chain carries TRBV6-2 or TRBV6-3 and TRBJ2-7; 10 positions agree with TRBD1. The CDR3 extends over 15 amino acids. V gave up 2 bases and J gave up 1 base; unmatched junction bases: 2. Germline CDR1 MNHEY, CDR2 SVGEGT. The CDR3 DNA follows: TGTGCCAGCAGTTACGGGGACAGGGGTTCCTACGAGCAGTACTTC. It encodes CASSYGDRGSYEQYF.

The table lists this clonotype with many counts. The chain has TRBV3-1 and TRBJ2-3; tentative D call: TRBD2 (5 bases). The CDR3 is made up of 14 amino acids. From germline, CDR1 is LGHDT and CDR2 YNNKEL (reference sequence). V lost 4 bases, J lost 5 bases, and 13 bases lay in between. The CDR3 is CASSRGSEGDTQYF. CDR3 coding DNA: TGTGCCAGCAGCCGGGGTAGCGAGGGAGATACGCAGTATTTT.

V usage is TRBV7-2 and J usage is TRBJ1-3; D perhaps matches TRBD1 (6 bases). The CDR3 is 15 amino acids. Trimming removed 5 bases at V and 2 bases at J, with 13 bases between. From germline, CDR1 is SGHTA and CDR2 FQGNSA. The CDR3 DNA sequence: TGTGCCAGCAGCCCCAGGGGATCGGCTGGAAACACCATATATTTT. Translated: CASSPRGSAGNTIYF.

This clonotype was counted many times. This sequence joins TRBV20-1 and TRBJ1-6, with 7 bases matching TRBD1. Trimming at V came to 0 bases and at J to 7 bases, leaving 0 bases not matched to a gene. This CDR3 comprises 13 residues. Germline V gives CDR1 DFQATT, CDR2 SNEGSKA (reference sequence). CDR3 sequence: CSARDRGNSPLHF. Here the CDR3 DNA reads TGCAGTGCTAGAGACAGGGGGAATTCACCCCTCCACTTT.

There are a few counts of this clonotype. The V call is TRBV29-1, the J call TRBJ2-5; D ambiguous. Trimming removed 3 bases from V and 4 bases from J, with 12 bases in between. CDR3 length: 13 amino acids. Germline loops: CDR1 SQVTM, CDR2 ANQGSEA. The DNA of the CDR3 is TGCAGCGTTGAGGGCCCCTTGACAGAGACCCAGTACTTC. Translation gives CSVEGPLTETQYF.

This clonotype was picked up many times. The rearrangement uses TRBV27 and TRBJ1-2; no clear D gene. There are 13 residues in the CDR3. Trimming removed 3 bases from V and 0 bases from J, with 5 bases in between. Germline V gene data show CDR1 as MNHEY and CDR2 as SMNVEV (reference sequence). CDR3 sequence: CASSLRPNYGYTF. Here the CDR3 DNA reads TGTGCCAGCAGTTTGCGGCCTAACTATGGCTACACCTTC.

This clonotype appeared many times. The V call is TRBV29-1, the J call TRBJ2-7; maybe TRBD2 (6 bases). The CDR3 contains 13 residues. Germline CDR1 and CDR2: SQVTM and ANQGSEA. The germline V and J ends were trimmed by 6 bases and 6 bases, with 18 bases remaining between them. CDR3: CSVPGLVGGEQYF. CDR3 sequence (DNA): TGCAGCGTCCCGGGACTCGTCGGAGGCGAGCAGTACTTC.

There are a few counts of this clonotype. The chain's CDR3 is CAISGDTGYEQYF. CDR3 in DNA: TGTGCCATCAGCGGCGATACAGGGTACGAGCAGTACTTC. This chain joins TRBV10-3 and TRBJ2-7; a weak D match, TRBD1 (6 bases). Germline-derived CDR1 and CDR2 are ENHRY and SYGVKD. The CDR3 totals 13 residues. The V gene lost 6 bases and the J gene lost 4 bases, with 13 bases spanning the gap.

The V and J genes are TRBV20-1 and TRBJ2-1; 8 bases agree with TRBD2. V was pared by 4 bases and J by 0 bases, with 23 bases of the junction left unmatched. The V gene's germline CDR1 is DFQATT and CDR2 SNEGSKA (reference sequence). The CDR3 runs to 21 residues. CDR3 in amino acids: CSAKNAAGSGGLYFSYNEQFF. The DNA for the CDR3 is TGCAGTGCTAAAAACGCAGCCGGAAGCGGGGGCTTATATTTCTCCTACAATGAGCAGTTCTTC.